The 30 T cell receptor beta chains below all came from one sample that was sequenced in a study of blood T cell repertoires in COVID-19. Clones were sequenced by immunoSEQ multiplex PCR, and TCRdb holds only the in-frame ones, with some missing. The sample comprises a few hundred thousand clones, around nine tenths of which are singletons, and approximately 1.5% rests with the top ten. Input material: PBMCs or T cells enriched from blood (not recorded which). The receptor source for this set is a woman aged 18-29 years who had been exposed to COVID-19.

The gene calls are TRBV6-6 and TRBJ2-1; the D gene is possibly TRBD1 (5 bases). Germline V CDR1 and CDR2: MNHNY, SVGAGI (reference sequence). This CDR3 contains 13 residues. The V end was cut by 7 bases, the J end by 11 bases, with 18 bases between. The CDR3 nucleotides are TGTGCCAGCACTCAAGGGGCGGAAAACAAGCAGTTCTTC. It is translated as CASTQGAENKQFF.

This chain uses TRBV19 with TRBJ2-7; 8 bases agree with TRBD2. The CDR3 totals 17 residues. Germline trimming cut 2 bases from V and 0 bases from J; bases unmatched to any gene: 9. CDR1 is LNHDA, CDR2 SQIVND, per germline (reference sequence). The CDR3 DNA reads as TGTGCCAGTAGTATAAAACTCACTAGCGGAAGCTCCTACGAGCAGTACTTC. The encoded protein is CASSIKLTSGSSYEQYF. The full variable domain, rest sourced from reference TRBV19 and TRBJ2-7, is DGGITQSPKYLFRKEGQNVTLSCEQNLNHDAMYWYRQDPGQGLRLIYYSQIVNDFQKGDIAEGYSVSREKKESFPLTVTSAQKNPTAFYLCASSIKLTSGSSYEQYFGPGTRLTVT.

The chain carries TRBV28 and TRBJ2-2; the match to TRBD1 covers 8 bases. The germline CDR1 and CDR2 sequences are MDHEN and SYDVKM. The CDR3 contains 13 residues. CDR3: CAGTGQNTGELFF. Written as DNA, the CDR3 is TGTGCAGGGACAGGACAGAACACCGGGGAGCTGTTTTTT.

The chain links TRBV5-1 to TRBJ2-7; D may be TRBD1 (6 bases). CDR3 length: 15 amino acids. The germline V and J ends were trimmed by 0 bases and 1 base, with 11 bases remaining between them. CDR1 SGHRS and CDR2 YFSETQ come from the germline V gene. CDR3 nucleotides: TGCGCCAGCAGCTTGGAGAGGCAGGGGTCCTACGAGCAGTACTTC. It is translated as CASSLERQGSYEQYF.

CDR3 nucleotides: TGTGCCAGCAGCGAAACAGGGACTAATGAAAAACTGTTTTTT. Residues: CASSETGTNEKLFF. The chain has TRBV28 and TRBJ1-4; tentative D call: TRBD1 (6 bases). CDR1 MDHEN and CDR2 SYDVKM come from the germline V gene. The CDR3 spans 14 residues. Between the trimmed V and J ends, which lost 6 bases and 2 bases, there was a span of 10 bases.

This chain links TRBV28 with TRBJ2-3; TRBD2 agrees at 13 bases. The CDR3 has 16 amino acids. Losses at the gene ends were 7 bases for V and 4 bases for J; bases not matched to a gene: 8. Germline V lookup: CDR1 MDHEN, CDR2 SYDVKM. For the CDR3, the DNA is TGTGCCAGCACCCCCTTGGGACTAGCGGGGTCAGATACGCAGTATTTT. This gives the protein CASTPLGLAGSDTQYF.

The chain employs TRBV19 and TRBJ2-2, with a possible D match to TRBD2 (6 bases). Trimming took off 5 bases at V and 6 bases at J, with 19 bases between the two ends. CDR3 length equals 16 residues. CDR1 and CDR2 from the germline V gene are LNHDA and SQIVND (reference sequence). CDR3 sequence (DNA): TGTGCCAGTAGTCTCGCGGAGGGGATAAGTCCCGGGGAGCTGTTTTTT. The encoded protein is CASSLAEGISPGELFF.

The chain couples TRBV5-1 to TRBJ2-7, with TRBD1 matching 11 bases. The CDR3 loop spans 14 amino acids. Trimming removed 4 bases from V and 3 bases from J; junction bases left unmatched: 3. Germline V gene lookup returns CDR1 SGHRS and CDR2 YFSETQ. DNA of the CDR3: TGCGCCAGCAGCAAGGACAGGGGGCTCTACGAGCAGTACTTC. This sequence encodes CASSKDRGLYEQYF.

The chain employs TRBV7-6 and TRBJ2-3; TRBD1 agrees at 8 bases. The J segment lost 0 bases and the V segment lost 5 bases, leaving 10 bases of the junction unmatched. Germline lookup yields CDR1 SGHVS and CDR2 FNYEAQ. The length of the CDR3 is 17 residues. The CDR3 protein is CASSLTTGGTSTDTQYF. Written as DNA, the CDR3 is TGTGCCAGCAGCCTTACTACAGGGGGGACTAGCACAGATACGCAGTATTTT. The full variable domain, completed using reference TRBV7-6 and TRBJ2-3, is GAGVSQSPRYKVTKRGQDVALRCDPISGHVSLYWYRQALGQGPEFLTYFNYEAQQDKSGLPNDRFSAERPEGSISTLTIQRTEQRDSAMYRCASSLTTGGTSTDTQYFGPGTRLTVL.

The chain has TRBV6-5 and TRBJ2-1; 10 bases line up with TRBD2. The CDR3 spans 15 residues. CDR1 and CDR2 from the germline V gene are MNHEY and SVGAGI. Trimming cost V 7 bases and J 2 bases; bases outside gene matches: 5. The CDR3 sequence is CASKETSGPYNEQFF. CDR3 sequence (DNA): TGTGCCAGCAAGGAGACTAGCGGGCCCTACAATGAGCAGTTCTTC.

This clone was observed a few times. This chain uses TRBV19 with TRBJ1-5, with unresolved D. The CDR3 extends over 16 amino acids. CDR1 and CDR2 (germline): LNHDA, SQIVND (reference sequence). Trimming took off 3 bases at V and 1 base at J, with 13 bases between the two ends. CDR3 in amino acids: CASSIGFGRSNQPQHF. For the CDR3, the DNA is TGTGCCAGTAGTATTGGATTTGGCAGGAGCAATCAGCCCCAGCATTTT.

The chain combines TRBV19 with TRBJ1-2; 12 nucleotides agree with TRBD1. The CDR3 runs 14 residues. The V gene's germline CDR1 is LNHDA and CDR2 SQIVND (reference sequence). After removal of 8 bases from V and 7 bases from J, the junction contained 8 bases not matched to a gene. The chain's CDR3 is CASGMGQGASGYTF. CDR3 DNA sequence: TGTGCCAGTGGGATGGGACAGGGGGCCAGTGGCTACACCTTC.

The rearrangement uses TRBV28 and TRBJ1-1; no clear D. Trimming stripped 2 bases from V and 5 bases from J, with 12 bases between. The length of the CDR3 is 14 residues. The germline V gene encodes CDR1 MDHEN and CDR2 SYDVKM. CDR3 residues: CASSLLWGGTEAFF. The CDR3 bases are TGTGCCAGCAGTTTACTATGGGGAGGGACTGAAGCTTTCTTT. Full variable domain (outside the CDR3, taken from reference TRBV28 and TRBJ1-1): DVKVTQSSRYLVKRTGEKVFLECVQDMDHENMFWYRQDPGLGLRLIYFSYDVKMKEKGDIPEGYSVSREKKERFSLILESASTNQTSMYLCASSLLWGGTEAFFGQGTRLTVV.

The chain links TRBV5-6 to TRBJ2-1; no clear D. CDR1 is SGHDT and CDR2 is YYEEEE in the germline V gene. This CDR3 region has 14 residues. The ends were cut back, 1 base at V and 5 bases at J, with 10 bases in the middle. The CDR3 nucleotides read TGTGCCAGCAGCTTGTATCCCCAGAACAATGAGCAGTTCTTC. Its translation is CASSLYPQNNEQFF. Supplemented by reference TRBV5-6 and TRBJ2-1, the full variable domain reads DAGVTQSPTHLIKTRGQQVTLRCSPKSGHDTVSWYQQALGQGPQFIFQYYEEEERQRGNFPDRFSGHQFPNYSSELNVNALLLGDSALYLCASSLYPQNNEQFFGPGTRLTVL.

This clone was detected only a few times. This chain joins TRBV6-5 and TRBJ2-3; 8 bases match TRBD1. CDR1 and CDR2 (germline): MNHEY, SVGAGI. V trimming: 0 bases; J trimming: 5 bases; junction bases outside the gene matches: 4. This CDR3 is built from 15 residues. The CDR3 bases are TGTGCCAGCAGTTACTCTCCCGGGACAGGAGATACGCAGTATTTT. This codes for CASSYSPGTGDTQYF.

The chain employs TRBV2 and TRBJ2-1; tentative D call: TRBD2 (6 bases). The germline V gene has CDR1 SNHLY and CDR2 FYNNEI. This CDR3 has 10 residues. V lost 7 bases, J lost 13 bases, and 11 bases lay in between. The CDR3 sequence is CASTLGGQFF. For the CDR3, the DNA is TGTGCCAGCACCCTGGGAGGTCAGTTCTTC.

The chain links TRBV7-6 to TRBJ2-7; 9 bases agree with TRBD1. Germline loops: CDR1 SGHVS, CDR2 FNYEAQ. V lost 1 base, J lost 5 bases, and 6 bases stayed unmatched. This CDR3 region has 15 residues. The CDR3 nucleotides read TGTGCCAGCAGCTTAGGGGGACAGGGTATCGACGAGCAGTACTTC. Protein: CASSLGGQGIDEQYF.

The J gene is TRBJ2-1, the V gene TRBV15; 8 nucleotides match TRBD1. Unmatched junction bases numbered 14, after V lost 4 bases and J lost 9 bases. The length of the CDR3 is 16 residues. The germline CDR1 and CDR2 sequences are LNHNV and YYDKDF (reference sequence). CDR3 sequence: CATSMPGQAIVGEQFF. CDR3 DNA: TGTGCCACCAGCATGCCGGGACAGGCAATTGTGGGTGAGCAGTTCTTC.

V gene TRBV5-6 combines with J gene TRBJ1-5; 7 nucleotides line up with TRBD1. CDR1 and CDR2 (germline): SGHDT, YYEEEE. The CDR3 has 18 amino acids. The V and J ends lost 1 base and 3 bases, in that order; junction bases with no gene match: 13. CDR3 amino acids: CASSLNSTGTVFNQPQHF. Written as DNA, the CDR3 is TGTGCCAGCAGCTTGAACTCGACCGGGACAGTCTTCAATCAGCCCCAGCATTTT.

The V and J genes are TRBV7-3 and TRBJ2-6; D ambiguous. This CDR3 is built from 15 residues. Trimming shortened V by 5 bases and J by 1 base, and 9 bases separated the two germline ends. Germline-derived CDR1 and CDR2 are SGHTA and FQGTGA. The CDR3 DNA reads TGTGCCAGCAGCCCCCCACTTTCTGGGGCCAACGTCCTGACTTTC. This gives the protein CASSPPLSGANVLTF. Based on the CDR3 plus reference TRBV7-3 and TRBJ2-6, the full variable domain is GAGVSQTPSNKVTEKGKYVELRCDPISGHTALYWYRQSLGQGPEFLIYFQGTGAADDSGLPNDRFFAVRPEGSVSTLKIQRTERGDSAVYLCASSPPLSGANVLTFGAGSRLTVL.

The genes are TRBV19 and TRBJ2-5; D is possibly TRBD2 (6 bases). Trimming pared 4 bases from V and 2 bases from J, leaving 17 bases between. Germline-derived CDR1 and CDR2 are LNHDA and SQIVND (reference sequence). The CDR3 contains 16 residues. CDR3 in DNA: TGTGCCAGTAGTACCCCAACCGGGAGAGGGCAAGAGACCCAGTACTTC. This codes for CASSTPTGRGQETQYF.

The rearrangement links TRBV11-2 to TRBJ2-3, with 10 positions matching TRBD2. This CDR3 is 15 amino acids long. Per the germline V gene, CDR1 is SGHAT and CDR2 is FQNNGV. After removal of 2 bases from V and 2 bases from J, the junction contained 1 base not matched to a gene. The CDR3 loop is CASSLTSGDTDTQYF. The CDR3 coding sequence is TGTGCCAGCAGCTTAACTAGCGGGGACACAGATACGCAGTATTTT.

V usage is TRBV19 and J usage is TRBJ1-6; 7 bases map to TRBD1. The CDR3 runs 14 residues. J gave up 11 bases and V 5 bases, and 9 bases lay outside the gene matches. From germline, CDR1 is LNHDA and CDR2 SQIVND (reference sequence). The CDR3 DNA is TGTGCCAGTAGTCTAGGACAGGCCCAGACACCCCTCCACTTT. Residues: CASSLGQAQTPLHF. The full variable domain, its missing parts supplied by reference TRBV19 and TRBJ1-6, is DGGITQSPKYLFRKEGQNVTLSCEQNLNHDAMYWYRQDPGQGLRLIYYSQIVNDFQKGDIAEGYSVSREKKESFPLTVTSAQKNPTAFYLCASSLGQAQTPLHFGNGTRLTVT.

V gene TRBV18 combines with J gene TRBJ2-1; 7 nucleotides match TRBD2. The germline V gene has CDR1 KGHSH and CDR2 LQKENI. Trimming at V came to 2 bases and at J to 5 bases, leaving 6 bases not matched to a gene. The length of the CDR3 is 15 residues. In DNA, the CDR3 is TGTGCCAGCTCACCAGGAGCAGGGAGGGACAATGAGCAGTTCTTC. This sequence encodes CASSPGAGRDNEQFF.

This clone was picked up a small number of times. The gene calls are TRBV28 and TRBJ1-3; no clear D gene. This CDR3 has 18 amino acids. CDR1 and CDR2 from the germline V gene are MDHEN and SYDVKM. Trimming pared 3 bases from V and 4 bases from J, leaving 22 bases between. CDR3 sequence (DNA): TGTGCCAGCAGTTTTATCGGCCCAGTTGCGGAGGCAGGAAACACCATATATTTT. This sequence encodes CASSFIGPVAEAGNTIYF.

The rearrangement links TRBV6-5 to TRBJ2-7; 10 positions agree with TRBD1. The CDR3 has 14 residues. The V gene's germline CDR1 is MNHEY and CDR2 SVGAGI. V shed 5 bases, J shed 4 bases, and the junction held 5 bases outside the gene matches. Here the CDR3 reads CASSPRDRGYEQYF. The CDR3 region has the DNA TGTGCCAGCAGTCCTCGGGACAGGGGATACGAGCAGTACTTC.

The chain links TRBV7-3 to TRBJ2-5; 9 bases match TRBD1. The CDR3 runs 16 residues. J was trimmed by 4 bases and V by 1 base; bases with no gene match: 7. Germline CDR1 SGHTA, CDR2 FQGTGA. DNA of the CDR3: TGTGCCAGCAGCTTAAACCCGGGACAGGGTGGAGAGACCCAGTACTTC. It is translated as CASSLNPGQGGETQYF.

This sequence joins TRBV28 and TRBJ2-7; D perhaps matches TRBD2 (5 bases). The CDR3 runs 13 residues. CDR1 and CDR2 (germline): MDHEN, SYDVKM. Trimming pared 5 bases from V and 0 bases from J, leaving 8 bases between. This CDR3 is CASSQRNSYEQYF. CDR3 DNA: TGTGCCAGCAGTCAGCGGAACTCCTACGAGCAGTACTTC.

This rearrangement joins TRBV7-2 to TRBJ2-1; the D gene is possibly TRBD1 (5 bases). V lost 2 bases to trimming and J lost 8 bases, with 13 bases between them. The V gene's germline CDR1 is SGHTA and CDR2 FQGNSA. The CDR3 has 14 amino acids. CDR3 sequence (DNA): TGTGCCAGCAGCTTAACAGACAGTTACCATGAGCAGTTCTTC. Protein: CASSLTDSYHEQFF. Based on the CDR3 plus reference TRBV7-2 and TRBJ2-1, the full variable domain is GAGVSQSPSNKVTEKGKDVELRCDPISGHTALYWYRQSLGQGLEFLIYFQGNSAPDKSGLPSDRFSAERTGGSVSTLTIQRTQQEDSAVYLCASSLTDSYHEQFFGPGTRLTVL.

A single count supports this clone. This rearrangement joins TRBV28 to TRBJ1-2, with 9 bases lining up with TRBD1. The CDR3 has 13 residues. J gave up 7 bases and V 6 bases, and 6 bases lay outside the gene matches. CDR1 and CDR2 (germline): MDHEN, SYDVKM. CDR3 DNA sequence: TGTGCCAGCAGCTCAGGACAGGGGAGTGGCTACACCTTC. It translates to CASSSGQGSGYTF.